Detailed here is one TCR beta chain. Antigen unknown. Mismatch with germline at one junction end may stem from a read error. The data belong to a study of CD8 T cells in ankylosing spondylitis. Findings and caveats of the study: Seemingly distinctive of ankylosing spondylitis blood was a TCR beta motif formed by eight highly homologous variants. Reactive arthritis synovial fluid and blood previously showed some of these motif variants. The disease-linked clones had a CD8+ phenotype and low blood frequencies.

Libraries for TCR beta were made by quantitative 5'-RACE with molecular barcodes. TCRdb used MiXCR to reprocess the 5' RACE reads, holding one entry per CDR3 protein. The sample carries 670,000 or so distinct CDR3 sequences, 15% to 20% recorded once. Germline CDR1 is MDHEN and CDR2 is SYDVKM. The CDR3 consists of 13 residues. This TCR came from a male donor with ankylosing spondylitis. Sequencing was done on a sample of blood, either unsorted or a sorted T cell fraction (not recorded which). The V call is TRBV28, the J call TRBJ1-1; perhaps TRBD1 as D (5 bases). The CDR3 loop reads CASRRGLDTEVFF. Here the CDR3 DNA reads TGTGCCAGCAGAAGGGGCTTAGACACTGAAGTTTTCTTT.